The next 20 T cell receptor beta chains were all read from a single sample in a study of regulatory T cells in long-lasting Graves disease. Time point reported: newly diagnosed GD, antithyroid drugs for less than 3 months. There was RNA extracted from PBMCs, and the TCR library was made from it. Combining iRepertoire HTBI primers with Arm-PCR of CDR3 regions, the authors built TCR beta libraries. Via MiXCR, TCRdb re-called the multiplex PCR reads, giving one row per CDR3 protein. The data contain some 350,000 distinct CDR3 sequences, 15% to 20% of them singletons. This same sample was also taken into another study, of T cells in Graves' hyperthyroidism and ophthalmopathy.

The sequencing here drew on peripheral blood mononuclear cells (PBMCs), taken at new diagnosis, from a patient treated with antithyroid drugs. Receptors were obtained from a woman younger than 30 with Graves disease.

This clonotype was seen at least ten times. The V and J genes are TRBV7-3 and TRBJ2-1; 9 bases agree with TRBD2. Germline V gene data show CDR1 as SGHTA and CDR2 as FQGTGA. This CDR3 comprises 16 residues. V trimming: 1 base; J trimming: 2 bases; junction bases outside the gene matches: 3. CDR3 amino acids: CASSLIASGAYNEQFF. The CDR3 DNA follows: TGTGCCAGCAGCTTAATCGCTAGCGGGGCCTACAATGAGCAGTTCTTC.

This clonotype was seen repeatedly, ten times or more. This sequence joins TRBV30 and TRBJ2-4, with D possibly matching TRBD1 (6 bases). CDR1 GTSNPN and CDR2 SVGIG come from the germline V gene (reference sequence). Trimming shortened V by 5 bases and J by 9 bases, and 17 bases separated the two germline ends. The CDR3 is 13 amino acids. CDR3 nucleotide sequence: TGTGCCTGGCGCGGACAGTTTCGGACCATTCAGTACTTC. It yields the protein CAWRGQFRTIQYF.

This clonotype occurred many times. V usage is TRBV2 and J usage is TRBJ1-2; TRBD1 aligns across 8 bases. The germline CDR1 and CDR2 sequences are SNHLY and FYNNEI. The V and J ends lost 9 bases and 8 bases, in that order; junction bases with no gene match: 5. The CDR3 extends over 11 amino acids. The CDR3 reads CARRQGRGYTF. CDR3 coding DNA: TGTGCCAGAAGACAGGGGCGAGGCTACACCTTC.

Only a few counts were recorded for this clonotype. The genes are TRBV29-1 and TRBJ1-1; D ambiguous. CDR1 and CDR2 (germline): SQVTM, ANQGSEA. V lost 7 bases and J 1 base, leaving 7 bases between the germline ends. The CDR3 contains 11 residues. The CDR3 region is CSGGWNTEAFF. CDR3 coding DNA: TGCAGCGGGGGATGGAACACTGAAGCTTTCTTT.

This clonotype was seen repeatedly, ten times or more. The rearrangement uses TRBV5-8 and TRBJ1-4; D perhaps matches TRBD1 (6 bases). The V gene's germline CDR1 is SGHTS and CDR2 YDEGEE. This CDR3 has 14 amino acids. V shed 3 bases and J shed 1 base, with 7 bases lying between them. CDR3 loop: CASSSQGTNEKLFF. For the CDR3, the DNA is TGTGCCAGCAGCTCACAGGGAACTAATGAAAAACTGTTTTTT.

Many counts were recorded for this clonotype. The CDR3 DNA reads TGTGCCAGCAGCCCCTCCCCAGTTACGCAGTATTTT. Its translation: CASSPSPVTQYF. The chain couples TRBV7-9 to TRBJ2-3; no firm D call. The CDR3 covers 12 residues. V lost 5 bases, J lost 8 bases, and 11 bases lay in between. In germline, CDR1 is SEHNR, CDR2 FQNEAQ (reference sequence).

The table lists this clonotype with many counts. The chain joins TRBV9 to TRBJ2-7; D is unclear. Trimming cost V 0 bases and J 2 bases, with 12 bases left between them. Germline-derived CDR1 and CDR2 are SGDLS and YYNGEE. The CDR3 is made up of 15 amino acids. The chain's CDR3 is CASSVGLGIAYEQYF. The DNA for the CDR3 is TGTGCCAGCAGCGTAGGACTTGGGATTGCCTACGAGCAGTACTTC.

As DNA, the CDR3 is TGTGCCTGGAGTGTACAGGTGTTTGACTATGGCTACACCTTC. Translating it yields CAWSVQVFDYGYTF. The chain combines TRBV30 with TRBJ1-2, with D possibly TRBD1 on 5 matching bases. The CDR3 runs to 14 residues. The germline V gene has CDR1 GTSNPN and CDR2 SVGIG (reference sequence). Trimming removed 0 bases from V and 3 bases from J, with 11 bases in between.

For this clonotype: A clone one base away is much larger, so this may be a read error. The chain combines TRBV20-1 with TRBJ2-4; 9 bases line up with TRBD1. The CDR3 consists of 13 residues. V shed 5 bases, J shed 13 bases, and the junction held 12 bases outside the gene matches. Per the germline V gene, CDR1 is DFQATT and CDR2 is SNEGSKA (reference sequence). The CDR3 coding sequence is TGCAGTGCTTCCGGGACAGGGAACAATGAGCAGTACTTC. Translation: CSASGTGNNEQYF.

This clonotype was recorded a few times. The CDR3 nucleotides are TGTGCCAGCAGTTTTATCCCTTTTCAGCCCCAGCATTTT. Protein product: CASSFIPFQPQHF. The V gene is TRBV12-3 or TRBV12-4, the J gene TRBJ1-5; D remains unclear. The CDR3 is 13 amino acids. Trimming removed 3 bases from V and 6 bases from J, with 9 bases in between.

This clonotype was seen a few times. The J gene is TRBJ1-1, the V gene TRBV28; D uncertain. Trimming stripped 5 bases from V and 4 bases from J, with 17 bases between. This CDR3 is built from 15 residues. Germline V gene data show CDR1 as MDHEN and CDR2 as SYDVKM. CDR3 sequence: CASSPLEGIGTEAFF. CDR3 in DNA: TGTGCCAGCAGTCCCCTGGAGGGAATAGGCACTGAAGCTTTCTTT.

This clonotype occurred many times. The genes are TRBV20-1 and TRBJ2-7; D is possibly TRBD1 or TRBD2 (5 bases each). CDR1 is DFQATT, CDR2 SNEGSKA, per germline (reference sequence). V lost 3 bases to trimming and J lost 3 bases, with 9 bases between them. The CDR3 consists of 12 residues. The CDR3 sequence: CSASGTGYEQYF. CDR3 DNA sequence: TGCAGTGCTAGCGGGACCGGCTACGAGCAGTACTTC.

This clonotype was picked up a small number of times. The chain uses TRBV5-1 and TRBJ1-2; 9 nucleotides agree with TRBD1. The J segment lost 5 bases and the V segment lost 4 bases, leaving 9 bases of the junction unmatched. CDR1 is SGHRS and CDR2 is YFSETQ in the germline V gene. CDR3 length equals 15 residues. The DNA for the CDR3 is TGCGCCAGCAGCAGGACAGGGGTAGGCGGGTATGGCTACACCTTC. Encoded protein: CASSRTGVGGYGYTF.

This clonotype showed up many times. This chain uses TRBV13 with TRBJ2-5; D not resolved. The CDR3 contains 15 residues. From germline, CDR1 is PRHDT and CDR2 FYEKMQ (reference sequence). Trimming took off 5 bases at V and 2 bases at J, with 15 bases between the two ends. Written as DNA, the CDR3 is TGTGCCAGCAGCCCTTACGGGCACATACAAGAGACCCAGTACTTC. It is translated as CASSPYGHIQETQYF.

This clonotype has at least ten counts. V usage is TRBV11-2 and J usage is TRBJ1-2; a weak D match, TRBD1 (6 bases). Germline lookup yields CDR1 SGHAT and CDR2 FQNNGV. The CDR3 spans 14 residues. V was clipped by 5 bases and J by 6 bases, with 16 bases between them. As DNA, the CDR3 is TGTGCCAGCAGCCCCCTAGGGAGGGGGGATGGCTACACCTTC. Residues: CASSPLGRGDGYTF.

This clonotype occurred many times. V and J are TRBV15 and TRBJ1-2; D perhaps matches TRBD1 (5 bases). This CDR3 spans 15 amino acids. The ends were cut back, 1 base at V and 4 bases at J, with 13 bases in the middle. Germline CDR1 reads LNHNV; CDR2 reads YYDKDF (reference sequence). As DNA, the CDR3 is TGTGCCACCAGCAGAGCTATCAGGGAGCCCTATGGCTACACCTTC. Translated, it gives CATSRAIREPYGYTF.

In this sample, this clonotype turned up many times. The J gene is TRBJ2-3, the V gene TRBV20-1; D gene ambiguous. Trimming took off 2 bases at V and 0 bases at J, with 12 bases between the two ends. In germline, CDR1 is DFQATT, CDR2 SNEGSKA (reference sequence). The CDR3 runs 15 residues. The CDR3 spells CSARNLVISTDTQYF. DNA of the CDR3: TGCAGTGCTAGAAACCTAGTAATCAGCACAGATACGCAGTATTTT.

This clonotype turned up a few times. Germline is not matched at one junction end, which may reflect a read error. This chain uses TRBV7-7 with TRBJ1-1; D ambiguous. The CDR3 loop spans 13 amino acids. The germline V gene encodes CDR1 SSHAT and CDR2 FNYEAQ (reference sequence). The CDR3 loop reads CASSSNMNTEAFF. In DNA, the CDR3 is TGTGCTAGCAGCTCCAACATGAACACTGAAGCTTTCTTT.

At least ten counts were recorded for this clonotype. V is TRBV5-1 and J is TRBJ1-1, with D perhaps TRBD1 (5 bases). V dropped 6 bases and J dropped 3 bases, with 9 bases sitting between them. Germline lookup yields CDR1 SGHRS and CDR2 YFSETQ. The CDR3 runs to 12 residues. CDR3: CASTGGDTEAFF. In DNA form, the CDR3 reads TGCGCCAGCACAGGAGGGGACACTGAAGCTTTCTTT. Full variable domain (remainder filled in from reference TRBV5-1 and TRBJ1-1): KAGVTQTPRYLIKTRGQQVTLSCSPISGHRSVSWYQQTPGQGLQFLFEYFSETQRNKGNFPGRFSGRQFSNSRSEMNVSTLELGDSALYLCASTGGDTEAFFGQGTRLTVV.

This clonotype was seen repeatedly, ten times or more. This chain uses TRBV12-3 or TRBV12-4 with TRBJ2-3; 10 nucleotides align to TRBD2. The CDR3 totals 18 residues. The J segment lost 3 bases and the V segment lost 4 bases, leaving 13 bases of the junction unmatched. The CDR3, as DNA: TGTGCCAGCAGTTCCCGAGACTTCACTAGCGGGGAGACAGATACGCAGTATTTT. It translates to CASSSRDFTSGETDTQYF.